The clone carrying this T cell receptor (beta chain) was detected ten times or more. Antigen unknown. This specimen comes from a study of read filtering for tumor transcriptome and immune sequencing. Overall study context: 8 or 9 patients were R-ISS I, 16 were R-ISS II, roughly 7 were R-ISS III. Study-level points and caveats: Compared with RNA-seq, IR-seq gave much higher clonotype depth and reliability. Without single-read clonotypes, shared clonotype proportions correlated more between IR-seq and RNA-seq.

This library used roughly 400 ng RNA and molecular barcoded adaptors spanning alpha/delta and beta/gamma chains. TCRdb reanalysed the reads using MiXCR and keeps one entry per CDR3 protein. Of about 40,000 distinct CDR3 sequences in the sample, roughly 13% are singletons; the top ten hold less than 40%. This CDR3 has 12 amino acids. The V and J ends lost 5 bases and 4 bases respectively, with 9 bases between them. Germline CDR1 reads SGHVS; CDR2 reads FNYEAQ. Sampling of bone marrow took place during active disease in every patient. The sequence was obtained from a donor aged 40 or older with multiple myeloma. Sequencing input: a population of CD138-negative cells sorted from bone marrow. V gene TRBV7-6 combines with J gene TRBJ2-7, with D possibly matching TRBD1 (5 bases). CDR3 protein: CASSAAGYEQYF. The CDR3 nucleotides read TGTGCCAGCAGCGCCGCAGGGTACGAGCAGTACTTC.